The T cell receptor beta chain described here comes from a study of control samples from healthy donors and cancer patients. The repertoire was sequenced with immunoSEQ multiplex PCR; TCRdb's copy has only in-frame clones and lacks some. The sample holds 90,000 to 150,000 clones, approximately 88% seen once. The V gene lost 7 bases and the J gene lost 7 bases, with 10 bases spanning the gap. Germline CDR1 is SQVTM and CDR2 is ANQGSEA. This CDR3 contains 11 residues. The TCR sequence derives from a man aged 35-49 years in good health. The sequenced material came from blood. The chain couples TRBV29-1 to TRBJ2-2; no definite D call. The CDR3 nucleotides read TGCAGCGCTCCCCGCGGCGGGGAGCTGTTTTTT. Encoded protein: CSAPRGGELFF.